The subject of this entry is one T cell receptor beta chain. CDR1 is KGHSH and CDR2 is LQKENI in the germline V gene. This CDR3 is built from 15 residues. Trimming stripped 2 bases from V and 0 bases from J, with 10 bases between. The sample belongs to a study of T cell responses to AZD1222 COVID-19 vaccine. TCRdb's table, derived via immunoSEQ multiplex PCR, lists solely in-frame clones and lacks some. The sample consists of about 130,000 clones, 90% of them appearing once. The clonotype was recovered from an adult in good health. Sequencing was performed on peripheral blood, taken on day 0 of AZD1222 vaccination. The chain recombines TRBV18 with TRBJ1-1, with D unresolved. CDR3: CASSPTVSMNTEAFF. DNA for the CDR3: TGTGCCAGCTCACCAACAGTTAGCATGAACACTGAAGCTTTCTTT.